Below are 31 T cell receptor beta chains sequenced from a single sample in a study of shared clonotypes between healthy human individuals. The method was immunoSEQ multiplex PCR; TCRdb's version includes in-frame clones alone and lacks a portion of them. The sample has around 2,000,000 clones; 85% to 95% are singletons. Naive CD8 populations comprised CD45RO-negative cells positively selected for CCR7, excluding terminally differentiated effector memory CD45RA+ cells. Sequenced: naive CD8+ T cells sorted from blood. The source of these receptors is a man aged 18 to 30 in good health.

The J gene is TRBJ2-4, the V gene TRBV4-1, with a possible D match to TRBD2 (6 bases). This CDR3 has 17 residues. Between the trimmed V and J ends, which lost 0 bases and 8 bases, there was a span of 20 bases. CDR1 and CDR2 (germline): MGHRA, YSYEKL. CDR3 residues: CASSQDWSAGGVDIQYF. The CDR3 DNA sequence: TGCGCCAGCAGCCAAGATTGGTCAGCAGGAGGGGTAGACATTCAGTACTTC.

The gene calls are TRBV18 and TRBJ1-1; D ambiguous. The CDR3 spans 14 residues. Trimming removed 1 base at V and 8 bases at J, with 14 bases between. CDR1 and CDR2 from the germline V gene are KGHSH and LQKENI. The CDR3 sequence: CASSPQGFMQEAFF. DNA for the CDR3: TGTGCCAGCTCACCACAGGGTTTCATGCAAGAAGCTTTCTTT. Full variable domain (outside the CDR3, taken from reference TRBV18 and TRBJ1-1): NAGVMQNPRHLVRRRGQEARLRCSPMKGHSHVYWYRQLPEEGLKFMVYLQKENIIDESGMPKERFSAEFPKEGPSILRIQQVVRGDSAAYFCASSPQGFMQEAFFGQGTRLTVV.

The rearrangement links TRBV6-1 to TRBJ2-3; unclear D gene. In germline, CDR1 is MNHNS, CDR2 SASEGT. This CDR3 region has 13 residues. Trimming took 10 bases from V and 1 from J, leaving 12 bases between them. CDR3: CATEERGTDTQYF. DNA of the CDR3: TGTGCCACCGAGGAAAGGGGCACAGATACGCAGTATTTT.

The chain couples TRBV4-1 to TRBJ2-7; 7 nucleotides match TRBD1. This CDR3 is 15 amino acids long. Germline loops: CDR1 MGHRA, CDR2 YSYEKL. The V segment lost 3 bases and the J segment 0 bases; nucleotides outside the gene matches: 5. CDR3 region: CASSQGTDLSYEQYF. The CDR3 DNA is TGCGCCAGCAGCCAGGGGACAGACCTCTCCTACGAGCAGTACTTC.

This sequence joins TRBV27 and TRBJ2-5, with no clear D. Germline V gene sequence: CDR1 MNHEY, CDR2 SMNVEV (reference sequence). Trimming took off 0 bases at V and 4 bases at J, with 9 bases between the two ends. The CDR3 spans 14 residues. The CDR3 DNA sequence: TGTGCCAGCAGTTTATCGGGGTTATCAGAGACCCAGTACTTC. Protein: CASSLSGLSETQYF.

This clone was seen a single time. This rearrangement joins TRBV4-1 to TRBJ1-5, with D hard to call. The V end was cut by 2 bases, the J end by 4 bases, with 9 bases between. The CDR3 runs 14 residues. The germline gives CDR1 MGHRA, CDR2 YSYEKL. The CDR3 region has the DNA TGCGCCAGCAGCCAAATACAAGAAAATCAGCCCCAGCATTTT. Its translation is CASSQIQENQPQHF.

This clone has a single count. V and J are TRBV2 and TRBJ2-2; 11 bases map to TRBD1. The V segment lost 5 bases and the J segment 8 bases; nucleotides outside the gene matches: 10. CDR3 length: 16 residues. The germline gives CDR1 SNHLY, CDR2 FYNNEI. CDR3 sequence reads: CASSPPGQGVLGELFF. DNA for the CDR3: TGTGCCAGCAGTCCACCGGGACAGGGGGTATTGGGGGAGCTGTTTTTT.

The chain couples TRBV13 to TRBJ1-1, with no clear D. The CDR3 length is 12 residues. V was shortened by 4 bases and J by 8 bases, with 11 bases between the two germline ends. Germline V gives CDR1 PRHDT, CDR2 FYEKMQ (reference sequence). Here the CDR3 DNA reads TGTGCCAGCAGCTCGGACCGGATAGAAGCTTTCTTT. It codes for CASSSDRIEAFF.

This sequence joins TRBV15 and TRBJ2-7; possible D gene TRBD2, 5 bases. Germline CDR1 is LNHNV and CDR2 is YYDKDF (reference sequence). Trimming removed 1 base at V and 6 bases at J, with 10 bases between. This CDR3 region has 13 residues. Here the CDR3 reads CATSRVGEGEQYF. In DNA, the CDR3 is TGTGCCACCAGCAGAGTCGGAGAGGGCGAGCAGTACTTC.

The chain joins TRBV14 to TRBJ1-3; possibly TRBD1 for D (5 bases). The germline V gene encodes CDR1 SGHDN and CDR2 FVKESK. The CDR3 is 16 amino acids. The V and J ends lost 3 bases and 0 bases respectively, with 12 bases between them. The CDR3 is CASSHITGDSGNTIYF. The CDR3, as DNA: TGTGCCAGCAGCCACATCACGGGGGACTCTGGAAACACCATATATTTT. Combining the CDR3 with reference TRBV14 and TRBJ1-3 gives the whole variable domain EAGVTQFPSHSVIEKGQTVTLRCDPISGHDNLYWYRRVMGKEIKFLLHFVKESKQDESGMPNNRFLAERTGGTYSTLKVQPAELEDSGVYFCASSHITGDSGNTIYFGEGSWLTVV.

The chain is built from TRBV6-5 and TRBJ1-2; D gene unclear. Germline values: CDR1 MNHEY, CDR2 SVGAGI. V was pared by 0 bases and J by 4 bases, with 12 bases between. The CDR3 totals 15 residues. CDR3 protein: CASSYSMETPYGYTF. CDR3 nucleotide sequence: TGTGCCAGCAGTTACTCGATGGAGACTCCCTATGGCTACACCTTC.

This chain joins TRBV16 and TRBJ2-7, with 8 bases fitting TRBD2. V trimming: 0 bases; J trimming: 3 bases; junction bases outside the gene matches: 16. Germline CDR1 reads KGHSY; CDR2 reads FQNENV. The CDR3 is made up of 19 amino acids. In DNA, the CDR3 is TGTGCCAGCAGCCAATCTGGTCTAGCGGGCCTCCGGGGGAGCTACGAGCAGTACTTC. Encoded protein: CASSQSGLAGLRGSYEQYF.

The chain employs TRBV12-2 and TRBJ2-7; the D segment call TRBD2 is taken from the table without a DNA check. TRBV12-2 has pseudogene status. CDR3 length: 16 amino acids. The DNA for the CDR3 is TGTGCAAGTCGCTCAGTGCACCACGGGACTTTCGGAGAGCAGTACTTC. Translated, it gives CASRSVHHGTFGEQYF.

The chain combines TRBV9 with TRBJ2-3; D not resolved. Germline assignment: CDR1 SGDLS and CDR2 YYNGEE. V gave up 0 bases and J gave up 8 bases, with 16 bases separating them. CDR3 length equals 15 residues. The CDR3 DNA sequence: TGTGCCAGCAGCGTAGCGGCCGCTGAGTTTGGTACGCAGTATTTT. It encodes CASSVAAAEFGTQYF.

This rearrangement joins TRBV11-2 to TRBJ2-5; possibly TRBD2 for D (6 bases). The DNA end is more similar to TRBJ2-7, so the J call may be wrong. Germline V gene lookup returns CDR1 SGHAT and CDR2 FQNNGV. CDR3 size: 14 residues. This CDR3 is CASSSGTRTYEQYF. CDR3 DNA sequence: TGTGCCAGCAGCTCCGGGACTCGTACCTACGAGCAGTACTTC.

This clone appeared a single time. This chain uses TRBV4-3 with TRBJ2-7, with no clear D. Trimming shortened V by 0 bases and J by 0 bases, and 9 bases separated the two germline ends. Germline CDR1 LGHNA, CDR2 YSLEER. The CDR3 totals 15 residues. CDR3 loop: CASSQDRTPSYEQYF. In nucleotides, the CDR3 is TGCGCCAGCAGCCAAGATCGTACTCCCTCCTACGAGCAGTACTTC.

The V call is TRBV7-9, the J call TRBJ1-2, with no clear D. The V gene's germline CDR1 is SEHNR and CDR2 FQNEAQ (reference sequence). V lost 1 base, J lost 4 bases, and 19 bases lay in between. This CDR3 spans 17 amino acids. Written as DNA, the CDR3 is TGTGCCAGCAGCTTAGGGGGAGCCGGGTCTTCTTCCTATGGCTACACCTTC. The encoded protein is CASSLGGAGSSSYGYTF.

The chain employs TRBV5-5 and TRBJ2-7; D perhaps matches TRBD2 (5 bases). Germline CDR1 and CDR2: SGHKS and YYEKEE (reference sequence). The length of the CDR3 is 12 residues. V lost 1 base to trimming and J lost 4 bases, with 6 bases between them. The DNA of the CDR3 is TGTGCCAGCAGCTTGTGGGAGTACGAGCAGTACTTC. It encodes CASSLWEYEQYF.

Only one count was recorded for this clone. The V gene is TRBV30, the J gene TRBJ2-3; possibly TRBD2 for D (6 bases). Germline-derived CDR1 and CDR2 are GTSNPN and SVGIG (reference sequence). The CDR3 loop spans 15 amino acids. The V gene lost 0 bases and the J gene lost 4 bases, with 14 bases spanning the gap. The chain's CDR3 is CAWSVQGLIPDTQYF. The CDR3 bases are TGTGCCTGGAGTGTTCAGGGACTTATCCCAGATACGCAGTATTTT.

This clone was recorded once. The V call is TRBV10-3, the J call TRBJ2-5; 7 nucleotides line up with TRBD2. The germline gives CDR1 ENHRY, CDR2 SYGVKD. V shed 4 bases and J 2 bases; nucleotides not matched to a gene: 7. The CDR3 extends over 15 amino acids. The CDR3 spells CAISALAEVQETQYF. The CDR3 DNA reads TGTGCCATCAGTGCGCTAGCGGAGGTTCAAGAGACCCAGTACTTC.

J is TRBJ2-1 and V is TRBV18; TRBD1 matches at 7 bases. Germline V CDR1 and CDR2: KGHSH, LQKENI. J was trimmed by 10 bases and V by 2 bases; bases with no gene match: 14. CDR3 size: 16 residues. CDR3 loop: CASSPKIGQGEYEQFF. CDR3 in DNA: TGTGCCAGCTCACCAAAGATCGGCCAGGGGGAGTACGAGCAGTTCTTC.

This chain links TRBV19 with TRBJ1-1; no reliable D call. V lost 8 bases and J lost 2, with 12 bases in between. The CDR3 loop spans 13 amino acids. Per germline, CDR1 LNHDA and CDR2 SQIVND (reference sequence). CDR3 sequence: CASLSNGNTEAFF. The DNA for the CDR3 is TGTGCCAGTCTCTCCAACGGAAACACTGAAGCTTTCTTT. The full variable domain, its missing parts supplied by reference TRBV19 and TRBJ1-1, is DGGITQSPKYLFRKEGQNVTLSCEQNLNHDAMYWYRQDPGQGLRLIYYSQIVNDFQKGDIAEGYSVSREKKESFPLTVTSAQKNPTAFYLCASLSNGNTEAFFGQGTRLTVV.

The genes are TRBV7-9 and TRBJ2-5; TRBD2 might be the D (5 bases). This CDR3 spans 15 amino acids. V lost 1 base and J 1 base, leaving 10 bases between the germline ends. The germline V gene has CDR1 SEHNR and CDR2 FQNEAQ (reference sequence). CDR3 sequence (DNA): TGTGCCAGCAGCTTAGTCGGGATTAGCCAAGAGACCCAGTACTTC. Amino acid sequence: CASSLVGISQETQYF. Filled out from reference TRBV7-9 and TRBJ2-5, the complete variable domain reads DTGVSQNPRHKITKRGQNVTFRCDPISEHNRLYWYRQTLGQGPEFLTYFQNEAQLEKSRLLSDRFSAERPKGSFSTLEIQRTEQGDSAMYLCASSLVGISQETQYFGPGTRLLVL.

CDR3 region: CASSPDRGWDSYEQYF. In DNA, the CDR3 is TGTGCCAGCAGCCCGGACAGGGGATGGGACTCCTACGAGCAGTACTTC. This chain connects TRBV27 to TRBJ2-7; 9 bases match TRBD1. The CDR3 runs to 16 residues. Germline-derived CDR1 and CDR2 are MNHEY and SMNVEV (reference sequence). The V and J ends lost 6 bases and 0 bases, in that order; junction bases with no gene match: 9.

The chain combines TRBV5-4 with TRBJ1-6; D not certain. The CDR3 has 16 residues. V was shortened by 4 bases and J by 0 bases, with 11 bases between the two germline ends. Germline V gene lookup returns CDR1 SGHNT and CDR2 YYREEE (reference sequence). CDR3 DNA sequence: TGTGCCAGCAGCCAAGGAGGGAGCTCCTATAATTCACCCCTCCACTTT. Its protein is CASSQGGSSYNSPLHF. The full variable domain, rest sourced from reference TRBV5-4 and TRBJ1-6, is ETGVTQSPTHLIKTRGQQVTLRCSSQSGHNTVSWYQQALGQGPQFIFQYYREEENGRGNFPPRFSGLQFPNYSSELNVNALELDDSALYLCASSQGGSSYNSPLHFGNGTRLTVT.

This rearrangement joins TRBV5-6 to TRBJ1-1, with TRBD1 matching 8 bases. Germline loops: CDR1 SGHDT, CDR2 YYEEEE. The CDR3 totals 14 residues. Germline trimming cut 4 bases from V and 11 bases from J; bases unmatched to any gene: 13. CDR3 in amino acids: CASSIWTGWVIAFF. For the CDR3, the DNA is TGTGCCAGCAGCATCTGGACAGGGTGGGTCATTGCTTTCTTT.

This clone was seen once. The chain couples TRBV6-1 to TRBJ2-2; D gene uncertain. V was clipped by 0 bases and J by 1 base, with 15 bases between them. CDR1 is MNHNS, CDR2 SASEGT, per germline. CDR3 length: 18 amino acids. The CDR3 coding sequence is TGTGCCAGCAGTGAAGCGCCGGTAGAAGGGTGGAACACCGGGGAGCTGTTTTTT. Translated: CASSEAPVEGWNTGELFF.

This chain links TRBV27 with TRBJ1-1, with 7 nucleotides matching TRBD1. The junction had 16 bases not matched to a gene; V was cut back by 5 bases and J by 7 bases. Per the germline V gene, CDR1 is MNHEY and CDR2 is SMNVEV (reference sequence). The CDR3 runs 16 residues. The CDR3 DNA is TGTGCCAGCAGTCCACACACACAGGGGACTGAGGATGAAGCTTTCTTT. Protein product: CASSPHTQGTEDEAFF.

This sequence joins TRBV9 and TRBJ1-4; D unclear. V lost 0 bases, J lost 4 bases, and 7 bases lay in between. In germline, CDR1 is SGDLS, CDR2 YYNGEE. The CDR3 is 14 amino acids. The CDR3, as DNA: TGTGCCAGCAGCGTAGACAGCCATAATGAAAAACTGTTTTTT. Translated: CASSVDSHNEKLFF.

This chain joins TRBV27 and TRBJ2-3; 8 positions agree with TRBD2. Germline-derived CDR1 and CDR2 are MNHEY and SMNVEV (reference sequence). The CDR3 covers 15 residues. Trimming took 5 bases from V and 5 from J; bases not matched to a gene: 9. In DNA form, the CDR3 reads TGTGCCAGCAGTCCCCTGACGGGGGGGCGAGATACGCAGTATTTT. This encodes CASSPLTGGRDTQYF.

Comments on this clone: Within the sample, other DNA sequences also encode this same CDR3. The chain is built from TRBV10-1 and TRBJ2-2, with 7 bases matching TRBD1. CDR1 and CDR2 from the germline V gene are WNHNN and SYGVQD (reference sequence). The CDR3 loop spans 13 amino acids. V shed 3 bases, J shed 5 bases, and the junction held 0 bases outside the gene matches. The CDR3 region has the DNA TGCGCCAGCAGTGACAGGGGGACCGGGGAGCTGTTTTTT. This translates into CASSDRGTGELFF.